This T cell receptor (beta chain) was profiled in a study of T cell responses to AZD1222 COVID-19 vaccine. For the study at large: Samples with a second dose at about 4 or about 12 weeks were pooled together.

TCRdb's table, derived via immunoSEQ multiplex PCR, lists solely in-frame clones and lacks some. The sample has 70,000 or so clones; over 75% are singletons. About this clone: Its antigen is unknown.

Overall study results and limits: Receipt of two AZD1222 doses was followed by a rise in Spike-specific TCR breadth and depth. Spike-wide coverage was observed for vaccine-associated CD4 TCRs, with dominant responses at 160-218 and 743-854. As reported, nearly half of all spike-specific TCRs target variant regions that are unmutated.

Unmatched junction bases numbered 7, after V lost 4 bases and J lost 4 bases. CDR3 length: 14 residues. Per the germline V gene, CDR1 is MNHEY and CDR2 is SVGAGI. The sequence derives from an adult in good health. The gene calls are TRBV6-5 and TRBJ2-7; TRBD1 matches at 7 bases. The sample here was peripheral blood, taken on day 0 of AZD1222 vaccination. CDR3 sequence reads: CASSSLQGRYEQYF. The CDR3 DNA is TGTGCCAGCAGTTCCTTACAGGGGCGGTACGAGCAGTACTTC.